The clone carrying this T cell receptor (beta chain) was counted a single time. In the original analysis: It was from reference gene primer amplification that nucleated cell counts were estimated. The table came from immunoSEQ multiplex PCR; TCRdb's copy has only in-frame clones and leaves some out. V and J calls and clone size are given by that table; D and trimming were obtained from the DNA. The sample yields around 56,000 clones, roughly 86% seen once. The data originate from a study of blood T cell repertoires in COVID-19. Background on the study: Collection of acute and convalescent COVID-19 samples took place in the United States, Italy and Spain. T cells, B-cell-depleted T cells, or PBMCs provided the cDNA or gDNA that served as material.

This CDR3 is 15 amino acids long. Germline V gives CDR1 SGHRS, CDR2 YFSETQ. Trimming cost V 5 bases and J 0 bases, with 14 bases left between them. This rearrangement joins TRBV5-1 to TRBJ1-2; D perhaps matches TRBD1 (5 bases). Input material: peripheral blood. The sequence derives from a man aged 60 to 69 with active or convalescent COVID-19. CDR3 coding DNA: TGCGCCAGCAGGACAGCATTCTCGACTAACTATGGCTACACCTTC. Translation gives CASRTAFSTNYGYTF.